This T cell receptor beta chain was recovered during a study of cytomegalovirus exposure and HLA in healthy donors. Study results and caveats: Rare sequences made up most TCRs, while some public TCRs were found in many donors.

The PCR contained 60 Vbeta and 13 Jbeta primers. Method: immunoSEQ multiplex PCR; TCRdb's copy keeps in-frame clones and lacks some. The data hold approximately 150,000 clones, with approximately 83% observed a single time. Remarks on this clone: What it binds is not known.

Per the germline V gene, CDR1 is GTSNPN and CDR2 is SVGIG (reference sequence). This CDR3 has 12 residues. The V end was cut by 8 bases, the J end by 2 bases, with 10 bases between. The sequence was collected from a male donor in good health and CMV-seronegative. The chain uses TRBV30 and TRBJ2-1; D gene uncertain. Sequencing input: PBMCs. The CDR3 spells CAIYRAYNEQFF. DNA for the CDR3: TGTGCCATCTACCGGGCCTACAATGAGCAGTTCTTC. The variable domain in full, with the rest retrieved from reference TRBV30 and TRBJ2-1, is SQTIHQWPATLVQPVGSPLSLECTVEGTSNPNLYWYRQAAGRGLQLLFYSVGIGQISSEVPQNLSASRPQDRQFILSSKKLLLSDSGFYLCAIYRAYNEQFFGPGTRLTVL.